This T cell receptor beta chain was documented in a study of T cells in tumors after PD-1 blockade. This clone was observed once. Its target is unknown. Sequencing used immunoSEQ multiplex PCR; TCRdb keeps in-frame clones, though not all of them. This table holds 60,000 to 65,000 clones, approximately 79% found once. Study-wide points: Some novel exhausted tumor clones appeared in pre-treatment blood, suggesting peripheral recruitment.

The receptor was derived from a human donor with basal cell carcinoma. The input for sequencing was PBMCs, taken after anti-PD-1 treatment.

The CDR3 DNA reads as TGTGCCAGCAGCAGCGGGGGACCTACCGGGGAGCTGTTTTTT. This encodes CASSSGGPTGELFF. The rearrangement links TRBV7-2 to TRBJ2-2, with 8 positions matching TRBD2. Germline loops: CDR1 SGHTA, CDR2 FQGNSA. The CDR3 spans 14 residues. V was pared by 5 bases and J by 5 bases, with 4 bases of the junction left unmatched.